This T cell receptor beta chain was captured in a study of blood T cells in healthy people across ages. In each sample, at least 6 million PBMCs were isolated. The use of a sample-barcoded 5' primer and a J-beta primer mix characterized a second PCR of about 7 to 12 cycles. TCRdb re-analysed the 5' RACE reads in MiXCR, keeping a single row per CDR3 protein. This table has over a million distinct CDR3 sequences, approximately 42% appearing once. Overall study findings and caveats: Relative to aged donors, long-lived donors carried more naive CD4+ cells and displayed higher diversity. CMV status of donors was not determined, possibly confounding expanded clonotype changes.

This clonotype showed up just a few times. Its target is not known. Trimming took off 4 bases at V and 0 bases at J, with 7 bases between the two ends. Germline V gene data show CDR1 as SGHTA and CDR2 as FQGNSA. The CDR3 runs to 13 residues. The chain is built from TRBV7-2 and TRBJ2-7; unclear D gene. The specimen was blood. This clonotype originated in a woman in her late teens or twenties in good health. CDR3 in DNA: TGTGCCAGCAGCTCCTTGATCTCCTACGAGCAGTACTTC. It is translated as CASSSLISYEQYF. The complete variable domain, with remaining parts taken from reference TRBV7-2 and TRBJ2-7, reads GAGVSQSPSNKVTEKGKDVELRCDPISGHTALYWYRQSLGQGLEFLIYFQGNSAPDKSGLPSDRFSAERTGGSVSTLTIQRTQQEDSAVYLCASSSLISYEQYFGPGTRLTVT.